The clone carrying this T cell receptor beta chain showed up many times. The time point is: sample taken at primary tumor resection. Material for sequencing was whole RNA from tumor, nontumor lung or frozen PBMC, left unsorted. The CDR3 covers 14 residues. Germline loops: CDR1 DFQATT, CDR2 SNEGSKA (reference sequence). Trimming removed 6 bases from V and 5 bases from J; junction bases left unmatched: 12. TCRdb re-analysed the 5' RACE reads in MiXCR, keeping a single row per CDR3 protein. This table has approximately 49,000 distinct CDR3 sequences, approximately 5% appearing once. The data originate from a study of spatial heterogeneity in lung cancer.

The sequence was obtained from a male donor with early-stage non-small cell lung cancer. J is TRBJ2-5 and V is TRBV20-1; the match to TRBD1 covers 7 bases. The specimen was PBMCs, collected at surgery. CDR3 protein: CSADGRGRIETQYF. The CDR3, as DNA: TGCAGTGCGGACGGTAGGGGGCGAATCGAGACCCAGTACTTC.